This T cell receptor (beta chain) was captured in a study of graft-versus-host responses after intestinal transplantation. The study, taken as a whole, reports: The marrow of recipients harbored GvH clones, and ileum or blood showed some of them first.

Only in-frame clones appear in the TCRdb table, and some are missing; sequencing was by immunoSEQ multiplex PCR. Of tens of thousands of clones in the sample, roughly 90% were seen once. Trimming left V 4 bases short and J 6 bases short, with 12 bases between. Germline V gene sequence: CDR1 SGHTA, CDR2 FQGTGA. The CDR3 sequence is 14 residues long. There are a few counts of this clone. Its antigen remains unidentified. The rearrangement links TRBV7-3 to TRBJ2-2, with D perhaps TRBD2 (5 bases). Sequencing was performed on unstimulated CD4+ T cells sorted from spleen or lymph node cells, taken before intestinal transplant. The TCR sequence derives from a human donor who received an intestinal transplant. CDR3 coding DNA: TGTGCCAGCAGCTCAAGGCCCGGGGCCGGGGAGCTGTTTTTT. This codes for CASSSRPGAGELFF. Based on the CDR3 plus reference TRBV7-3 and TRBJ2-2, the full variable domain is GAGVSQTPSNKVTEKGKYVELRCDPISGHTALYWYRQSLGQGPEFLIYFQGTGAADDSGLPNDRFFAVRPEGSVSTLKIQRTERGDSAVYLCASSSRPGAGELFFGEGSRLTVL.